These T cell receptor beta chains were read from a single sample in a study of OX40 agonist ivuxolimab in advanced cancers. The data were produced by immunoSEQ multiplex PCR, yet TCRdb's version contains in-frame clones alone and is incomplete. This sample has over 85,000 clones, with roughly nine tenths found just once. The sample consisted of CD4+ or CD8+ T cells sorted from blood, taken in a trial of the OX40 agonist ivuxolimab. All receptors come from an adult with an advanced solid tumor such as melanoma, head and neck, liver or kidney cancer. Both conserved end residues are part of each CDR3.

V | CDR3
TRBV6-5 | CASSFSGVSYNSPLHF
TRBV4-3 | CASSQRPSGQGIGEKLFF
TRBV5-4 | CASSWGQDLDGYTF
TRBV28 | CASSSSTSYEQYF
TRBV7-8 | CASSLVGQSSYNSPLHF
TRBV30 | CAWDRGRYNQPQHF
TRBV28 | CASTPRAGTGELFF
TRBV30 | CAWTGGGAQPQHF
TRBV5-1 | CASGTANTEAFF
TRBV9 | CASSPSEGNNEKLFF
TRBV15 | CATSRATLSSGNTIYF
TRBV6-1 | CASSLTGEAFF
TRBV5-1 | CASSRPGLAGENEQFF
TRBV6-5 | CASSPTGRDTEAFF
TRBV4-2 | CASSLGLSGGSYNEQFF
TRBV30 | CAWSRQGAGANVLTF
TRBV2 | CASSVLNTEAFF
TRBV18 | CASSPGDYQETQYF
TRBV7-9 | CASSLAEPVDGYTF
TRBV19 | CATTSGGSYEQYF
TRBV5-1 | CASSLKRVSYNEQFF
TRBV5-4 | CASSLGMAGTSYEQYF
TRBV28 | CASREGQAAGNTIYF
TRBV5-5 | CASTIPGLADNEQFF
TRBV5-4 | CASSLGQGNYGYTF
TRBV10-3 | CAISESRGLDSPLHF
TRBV11-2 | CASSLAIGELFF
TRBV2 | CASSELAGSYNEQFF
TRBV6-5 | CASSYRKTGDNSPLHF
TRBV18 | CASSPVAGSSGNTIYF
TRBV7-2 | CASSLELAGGTEQYF
TRBV2 | CASSPHISSFEAFF
TRBV7-9 | CASSYPTGPSTYTQYF
TRBV6-6 | CASSYSYPRNTEAFF